This T cell receptor beta chain appears in the sequencing data of a study of blood T cell repertoires in COVID-19. TCRdb's table, derived via immunoSEQ multiplex PCR, lists solely in-frame clones and lacks some. The data show a few hundred thousand clones, with 75% to 90% seen just once and about 5% held by the top ten. Per the germline V gene, CDR1 is MNHNY and CDR2 is SVGAGI (reference sequence). V shed 7 bases, J shed 4 bases, and the junction held 4 bases outside the gene matches. The CDR3 is 14 amino acids. The V call is TRBV6-6, the J call TRBJ1-5; 10 nucleotides line up with TRBD1. The sequenced material came from peripheral blood. The receptor was derived from a man in his 60s who had recovered from COVID-19. DNA for the CDR3: TGTGCCAGCAACGACAGGGGGCTTAATCAGCCCCAGCATTTT. The encoded protein is CASNDRGLNQPQHF.